The present entry profiles one TCR beta chain with its context. The antigen remains undetermined. Produced via immunoSEQ multiplex PCR; TCRdb's table is partial and in-frame only. The repertoire has some 200,000 clones, 80% to 95% of them found once; the top ten carry about 4.2%. The data originate from a study of T cell responses to AZD1222 COVID-19 vaccine. As for the study in general: Timing groups of about 4 and about 12 weeks for second doses were pooled. Points from the study as a whole: There were repertoire samples only from the period after the peak T cell response. Spike-specific TCR depth and breadth grew after two AZD1222 doses. Donors were chiefly white British, with a greater number of females, and clonal diversity was perhaps underestimated.

The CDR3 contains 15 residues. Per the germline V gene, CDR1 is SGHRS and CDR2 is YFSETQ. V was clipped by 4 bases and J by 5 bases; unmatched bases: 5. The clonotype was recovered from an adult in good health. The input for sequencing was peripheral blood, taken on day 0 of AZD1222 vaccination. The chain has TRBV5-1 and TRBJ2-5; 13 bases fit TRBD2. The CDR3 loop reads CASSRGLAGRETQYF. CDR3 sequence (DNA): TGCGCCAGCAGCCGGGGACTAGCGGGGCGGGAGACCCAGTACTTC.